The T cell receptor beta chain under discussion was sequenced for a study of T cell responses to AZD1222 COVID-19 vaccine. Study results and limitations: White British donors predominated, females outnumbered males, and clonal diversity was possibly underestimated.

Details on this clone: Its antigen is as yet unknown.

Produced via immunoSEQ multiplex PCR; TCRdb's table is partial and in-frame only. The sample records under 150,000 clones, roughly 90% being singletons. Trimming left V 5 bases short and J 5 bases short, with 15 bases between. Germline V CDR1 and CDR2: MDHEN, SYDVKM. CDR3 length equals 14 residues. This chain links TRBV28 with TRBJ1-1; D may be TRBD1 (6 bases). The source was peripheral blood, collected on day 0 of AZD1222 vaccination. The source is an adult in good health. In DNA, the CDR3 is TGTGCCAGCAGTCTCTTTTTGGACAGAACTGAAGCTTTCTTT. Translated, it gives CASSLFLDRTEAFF. Looking up the rest from reference TRBV28 and TRBJ1-1 gives the full variable domain: DVKVTQSSRYLVKRTGEKVFLECVQDMDHENMFWYRQDPGLGLRLIYFSYDVKMKEKGDIPEGYSVSREKKERFSLILESASTNQTSMYLCASSLFLDRTEAFFGQGTRLTVV.